The 29 T cell receptor beta chains given below trace back to one sample, sequenced in a study of cytomegalovirus exposure and HLA in healthy donors. The study ran its PCR with 60 Vbeta and 13 Jbeta primers. Generated by immunoSEQ multiplex PCR, the TCRdb table keeps only in-frame clones and is missing some. The sample yields 150,000 to 200,000 clones, 82% seen once. The material sequenced was PBMCs. These receptor sequences come from a boy aged 2-9 years in good health and CMV-seronegative.

This CDR3 is CSAGVGNEQFF. CDR3 DNA sequence: TGCAGTGCAGGGGTGGGGAATGAGCAGTTCTTC. The V gene is TRBV20-1, the J gene TRBJ2-1; D is perhaps TRBD1 (5 bases). Germline CDR1 is DFQATT and CDR2 is SNEGSKA (reference sequence). CDR3 length: 11 amino acids. V was trimmed by 6 bases and J by 7 bases, leaving 10 bases between them.

Points on this clone: One end of the junction is discordant with germline, which a read error may explain. In the same sample, other DNA sequences code for this CDR3. V usage is TRBV5-6 and J usage is TRBJ2-7; 10 nucleotides agree with TRBD1. This CDR3 has 14 amino acids. Germline V gene sequence: CDR1 SGHDT, CDR2 YYEEEE. CDR3 in amino acids: CASSWDRGTYEQYF. The CDR3 nucleotides read TGCGCCAGCAGCTGGGACAGGGGAACCTACGAGCAGTACTTC. Together with reference TRBV5-6 and TRBJ2-7, the CDR3 gives the full variable domain: DAGVTQSPTHLIKTRGQQVTLRCSPKSGHDTVSWYQQALGQGPQFIFQYYEEEERQRGNFPDRFSGHQFPNYSSELNVNALLLGDSALYLCASSWDRGTYEQYFGPGTRLTVT.

The gene calls are TRBV21-1 and TRBJ1-2. TRBV21-1 is flagged as a pseudogene. The CDR3 consists of 13 residues. The CDR3 DNA follows: TGTGCCAGCAGCAGCCCTTCGGAGGATGGCTACACCTTC. It translates to CASSSPSEDGYTF.

Written as DNA, the CDR3 is TGTGCCATCAGTGGCCGGGACACCGGTTTTGATGGCTACACCTTC. The encoded protein is CAISGRDTGFDGYTF. The chain recombines TRBV10-3 with TRBJ1-2; a possible D gene is TRBD1 (6 bases). Germline V gene lookup returns CDR1 ENHRY and CDR2 SYGVKD. V dropped 4 bases and J dropped 6 bases, with 18 bases sitting between them. There are 15 residues in the CDR3.

The chain carries TRBV7-6 and TRBJ1-6; 7 bases map to TRBD1. The germline V gene encodes CDR1 SGHVS and CDR2 FNYEAQ. This CDR3 is 12 amino acids long. V shed 10 bases, J shed 6 bases, and the junction held 3 bases outside the gene matches. CDR3 coding DNA: TGTGCCACCGGGACAGTTAATTCACCCCTCCACTTT. It translates to CATGTVNSPLHF.

The table lists this clone with a count of one. The chain has TRBV6-6 and TRBJ1-2, with 9 bases aligning to TRBD1. This CDR3 is 13 amino acids long. Looked up from germline, CDR1 is MNHNY and CDR2 is SVGAGI (reference sequence). The ends lost 7 bases at V and 5 bases at J; junction bases unmatched: 5. CDR3 sequence: CASTSDRGYGYTF. CDR3 DNA: TGTGCCAGCACTTCGGACAGGGGATATGGCTACACCTTC.

The chain combines TRBV9 with TRBJ2-3; 7 nucleotides line up with TRBD2. This CDR3 region has 15 residues. Trimming at V came to 0 bases and at J to 3 bases, leaving 4 bases not matched to a gene. Germline V gene lookup returns CDR1 SGDLS and CDR2 YYNGEE. CDR3: CASSVVGEGTDTQYF. DNA of the CDR3: TGTGCCAGCAGCGTAGTAGGGGAGGGGACAGATACGCAGTATTTT. The variable domain in full, completed from reference TRBV9 and TRBJ2-3, reads DSGVTQTPKHLITATGQRVTLRCSPRSGDLSVYWYQQSLDQGLQFLIQYYNGEERAKGNILERFSAQQFPDLHSELNLSSLELGDSALYFCASSVVGEGTDTQYFGPGTRLTVL.

The CDR3 nucleotides read TGTGCCAGCAGCTTGTGGTCAGGGGGTGAAGCTTTCTTT. This encodes CASSLWSGGEAFF. The chain employs TRBV5-6 and TRBJ1-1, with TRBD1 matching 7 bases. The trim removed 1 base at V and 7 bases at J, leaving 4 bases unmatched. CDR1 is SGHDT, CDR2 YYEEEE, per germline. This CDR3 contains 13 residues.

The CDR3 nucleotides are TGTGCCAGTAGTATATCCCAGGGCTCTGGGGCCAACGTCCTGACTTTC. It specifies CASSISQGSGANVLTF. The V call is TRBV19, the J call TRBJ2-6, with D maybe TRBD1 (5 bases). There are 16 residues in the CDR3. Germline CDR1 reads LNHDA; CDR2 reads SQIVND (reference sequence). Trimming removed 2 bases from V and 0 bases from J, with 8 bases in between. Full variable domain (rest looked up from reference TRBV19 and TRBJ2-6): DGGITQSPKYLFRKEGQNVTLSCEQNLNHDAMYWYRQDPGQGLRLIYYSQIVNDFQKGDIAEGYSVSREKKESFPLTVTSAQKNPTAFYLCASSISQGSGANVLTFGAGSRLTVL.

The rearrangement links TRBV10-3 to TRBJ2-5; 8 nucleotides line up with TRBD2. Germline values: CDR1 ENHRY, CDR2 SYGVKD. V lost 3 bases and J lost 4; bases outside the gene matches: 4. The CDR3 spans 14 residues. The CDR3 sequence: CAISESGGRETQYF. The CDR3 region has the DNA TGTGCCATCAGTGAATCGGGGGGGCGAGAGACCCAGTACTTC.

CDR3 amino acids: CASSPRLAGAQETQYF. CDR3 DNA: TGTGCCAGCTCACCAAGACTAGCGGGGGCCCAAGAGACCCAGTACTTC. The chain recombines TRBV18 with TRBJ2-5; TRBD2 aligns across 12 bases. The CDR3 has 16 residues. Germline CDR1 and CDR2: KGHSH and LQKENI. The V gene end was trimmed by 2 bases and the J gene end by 1 base; junction bases not matched to a gene: 2.

The chain joins TRBV6-5 to TRBJ2-3; the D gene is possibly TRBD2 (5 bases). V dropped 6 bases and J dropped 3 bases, with 13 bases sitting between them. The V gene's germline CDR1 is MNHEY and CDR2 SVGAGI. CDR3 size: 14 residues. CDR3 sequence (DNA): TGTGCCAGCAGCTCGAGGAGGCAGACAGATACGCAGTATTTT. This translates into CASSSRRQTDTQYF.

The chain carries TRBV7-9 and TRBJ2-7; D not certain. V lost 1 base to trimming and J lost 4 bases, with 5 bases between them. CDR3 size: 12 residues. Germline V gene sequence: CDR1 SEHNR, CDR2 FQNEAQ (reference sequence). CDR3 in amino acids: CASSLVAYEQYF. As DNA, the CDR3 is TGTGCCAGCAGCTTAGTAGCTTACGAGCAGTACTTC.

The V and J genes are TRBV18 and TRBJ1-5; D gene unclear. The CDR3 runs 14 residues. Germline V gene sequence: CDR1 KGHSH, CDR2 LQKENI. V lost 3 bases and J 0 bases, leaving 6 bases between the germline ends. This chain's CDR3 is CASSPIYSNQPQHF. The CDR3 DNA reads TGTGCCAGCTCACCCATCTATAGCAATCAGCCCCAGCATTTT.

The rearrangement joins TRBV2 to TRBJ2-1; D not resolved. Germline loops: CDR1 SNHLY, CDR2 FYNNEI. This CDR3 is built from 11 residues. V was shortened by 3 bases and J by 8 bases, with 5 bases between the two germline ends. The CDR3 spells CASSESYEQFF. CDR3 bases: TGTGCCAGCAGTGAGAGCTATGAGCAGTTCTTC.

J is TRBJ2-7 and V is TRBV19, with 8 bases lining up with TRBD1. The V and J ends lost 4 bases and 3 bases, in that order; junction bases with no gene match: 5. Germline V gene lookup returns CDR1 LNHDA and CDR2 SQIVND (reference sequence). The CDR3 covers 14 residues. The CDR3 sequence: CASSTAGGRYEQYF. CDR3 coding DNA: TGTGCCAGTAGTACGGCAGGGGGCCGCTACGAGCAGTACTTC.

The V and J genes are TRBV11-1 and TRBJ2-5; a possible D gene is TRBD2 (6 bases). In germline, CDR1 is SGHAT, CDR2 FQDESV (reference sequence). The CDR3 loop spans 14 amino acids. Trimming took off 3 bases at V and 5 bases at J, with 13 bases between the two ends. CDR3 nucleotides: TGTGCCAGCAGCTTGCGGGGTGGGAAGGAGACCCAGTACTTC. Amino acids: CASSLRGGKETQYF.

This sequence joins TRBV6-5 and TRBJ2-7; 8 positions match TRBD2. J lost 2 bases, V lost 7 bases, and 7 bases had no gene match. The CDR3 is 14 residues long. Germline V CDR1 and CDR2: MNHEY, SVGAGI. CDR3 loop: CASKNGGAPYEQYF. The DNA of the CDR3 is TGTGCCAGCAAAAACGGGGGGGCCCCCTACGAGCAGTACTTC.

J is TRBJ2-4 and V is TRBV7-2; D may be TRBD1 (5 bases). CDR1 and CDR2 from the germline V gene are SGHTA and FQGNSA. The germline V and J ends were trimmed by 1 base and 8 bases, with 18 bases remaining between them. The CDR3 extends over 16 amino acids. The CDR3 is CASSLVDGAPGDIQYF. CDR3 in DNA: TGTGCCAGCAGCTTAGTTGATGGGGCCCCGGGTGACATTCAGTACTTC.

This clone has just one count. The genes are TRBV4-3 and TRBJ1-2; 7 bases fit TRBD1. Germline values: CDR1 LGHNA, CDR2 YSLEER. Unmatched junction bases numbered 14, after V lost 5 bases and J lost 8 bases. The CDR3 is made up of 15 amino acids. DNA of the CDR3: TGCGCCAGCAGCTACAGACAGGGCGGGTTGGACGGCTACACCTTC. The encoded protein is CASSYRQGGLDGYTF.

This chain links TRBV27 with TRBJ2-7; 10 nucleotides agree with TRBD1. Germline V gene lookup returns CDR1 MNHEY and CDR2 SMNVEV (reference sequence). Trimming took 4 bases from V and 6 from J; bases not matched to a gene: 15. The CDR3 sequence is 17 residues long. CDR3 sequence: CASSYTNRDRGICEQYF. CDR3 nucleotide sequence: TGTGCCAGCAGTTATACTAACCGGGACAGGGGAATCTGCGAGCAGTACTTC.

The chain carries TRBV9 and TRBJ2-3; 8 positions match TRBD2. J lost 1 base, V lost 2 bases, and 12 bases had no gene match. The CDR3 is 18 residues long. The germline V gene encodes CDR1 SGDLS and CDR2 YYNGEE. The CDR3 nucleotides are TGTGCCAGCAGCGTCCTGGCGGGGGGACGGTCTCGCACAGATACGCAGTATTTT. Protein product: CASSVLAGGRSRTDTQYF.

The V call is TRBV7-8, the J call TRBJ1-6; possibly TRBD1 for D (5 bases). Per germline, CDR1 SGHVS and CDR2 FQNEAQ. The V end was cut by 2 bases, the J end by 7 bases, with 9 bases between. This CDR3 is 14 amino acids long. As DNA, the CDR3 is TGTGCCAGCAGCTTATCCGGGGGAAATTCACCCCTCCACTTT. Its protein is CASSLSGGNSPLHF.

The rearrangement links TRBV4-3 to TRBJ2-4; 9 bases line up with TRBD2. The V and J ends lost 0 bases and 0 bases, in that order; junction bases with no gene match: 18. Germline CDR1 LGHNA, CDR2 YSLEER. The CDR3 has 22 residues. CDR3 loop: CASSQDAVRGGPPFLAKNIQYF. In nucleotides, the CDR3 is TGCGCCAGCAGCCAAGACGCGGTGCGGGGGGGCCCCCCCTTTCTAGCCAAAAACATTCAGTACTTC.

V is TRBV7-9 and J is TRBJ2-7, with TRBD2 matching over 14 bases. The J segment lost 0 bases and the V segment lost 4 bases, leaving 5 bases of the junction unmatched. There are 17 residues in the CDR3. Per germline, CDR1 SEHNR and CDR2 FQNEAQ (reference sequence). The CDR3 loop reads CASSSRLAGGNSYEQYF. The CDR3 nucleotides are TGTGCCAGCAGCTCCAGACTAGCGGGGGGGAACTCCTACGAGCAGTACTTC.

The chain uses TRBV4-1 and TRBJ2-4; D call uncertain. Germline V lookup: CDR1 MGHRA, CDR2 YSYEKL. The V end lost 2 bases, the J end lost 0 bases, and 8 bases lay between the germline ends. The CDR3 length is 15 residues. The CDR3 DNA follows: TGCGCCAGCAGCCAAATTCCACTAGCCAAAAACATTCAGTACTTC. Encoded protein: CASSQIPLAKNIQYF.

Only one count was recorded for this clone. V gene TRBV29-1 combines with J gene TRBJ2-2; 11 bases match TRBD2. V was pared by 1 base and J by 8 bases, with 9 bases of the junction left unmatched. The CDR3 totals 16 residues. Germline CDR1 and CDR2: SQVTM and ANQGSEA. CDR3 DNA: TGCAGCGTTGAAGGGGCTAGCGGGGGGCCACCGGGGGAGCTGTTTTTT. Translation: CSVEGASGGPPGELFF.

The chain joins TRBV10-3 to TRBJ2-2, with D unclear. The CDR3 has 13 amino acids. Trimming pared 6 bases from V and 6 bases from J, leaving 11 bases between. CDR1 and CDR2 from the germline V gene are ENHRY and SYGVKD. The CDR3, as DNA: TGTGCCATCAGGTCCGGGTCTCCCGGGGAGCTGTTTTTT. As protein: CAIRSGSPGELFF.

The genes are TRBV19 and TRBJ2-1, with 8 bases identical to TRBD1. CDR1 LNHDA and CDR2 SQIVND come from the germline V gene (reference sequence). The CDR3 sequence is 14 residues long. Trimming at V came to 6 bases and at J to 5 bases, leaving 6 bases not matched to a gene. CDR3 region: CASRYGTGNNEQFF. The DNA for the CDR3 is TGTGCCAGTAGGTATGGGACAGGCAACAATGAGCAGTTCTTC.